Listed below are T cell receptor beta chains from one sample, sequenced in a study of a mutant IDH1 vaccine in newly diagnosed glioma. TCRdb keeps only in-frame clones here, not all; method: immunoSEQ multiplex PCR. The repertoire has about 50,000 clones, roughly 89% of them found once; the top ten carry 2.4%. This sample comprised PBMCs, obtained from a glioma patient treated with radiotherapy, temozolomide or both. These receptor sequences come from a man aged 40-49 years with glioma. Each CDR3 is given without its conserved first and last residue. D genes are given only for firm matches.

J: TRBJ1-2; D: -; V: TRBV18; CDR3: ASSPQGFNYGYT
J: TRBJ2-3; D: -; V: TRBV7-6; CDR3: ASSSGPLGTQY
J: TRBJ2-5; D: -; V: TRBV5-4; CDR3: ASSLGMEQETQY
J: TRBJ1-2; D: -; V: TRBV7-2; CDR3: ASSLERDYGYT
J: TRBJ1-1; D: -; V: TRBV5-4; CDR3: ASSPRNAPNTEAF
J: TRBJ2-1; D: TRBD2; V: TRBV7-2; CDR3: ASRLAGEVNEQF
J: TRBJ1-2; D: -; V: TRBV19; CDR3: ASTESTLRYGYT
J: TRBJ2-1; D: -; V: TRBV19; CDR3: ASSVGSSYNEQF
J: TRBJ2-4; D: -; V: TRBV21-1; CDR3: ASTGGGAKNIQY
J: TRBJ2-7; D: -; V: TRBV19; CDR3: ASSVTVREEQY
J: TRBJ2-3; D: -; V: TRBV18; CDR3: ASKSADTDTQY
J: TRBJ2-3; D: TRBD2; V: TRBV27; CDR3: ASRIEREVTDTQY
J: TRBJ2-7; D: TRBD2; V: TRBV4-1; CDR3: ASSQGLAASYEQY
J: TRBJ1-2; D: -; V: TRBV5-6; CDR3: ASSPPGVISYGYT
J: TRBJ1-2; D: -; V: TRBV7-8; CDR3: ASSTFISGYT
J: TRBJ1-2; D: -; V: TRBV10-3; CDR3: AIKSAREPGYT
J: TRBJ2-7; D: TRBD1; V: TRBV5-1; CDR3: ASSHYGQDEQY
J: TRBJ2-2; D: TRBD2; V: TRBV29-1; CDR3: SARTSGTGELF
J: TRBJ2-7; D: -; V: TRBV5-1; CDR3: ASSLGQSEQY
J: TRBJ1-2; D: -; V: TRBV7-9; CDR3: ASSPRTVTTYGYT
J: TRBJ2-4; D: TRBD1; V: TRBV19; CDR3: ASSISRGLHIQY
J: TRBJ2-7; D: TRBD1; V: TRBV7-8; CDR3: ASRAGTGYEQY
J: TRBJ2-4; D: TRBD2; V: TRBV7-9; CDR3: ASSPGLAVTKNIQY
J: TRBJ1-1; D: -; V: TRBV9; CDR3: ASSVGGGQFAEAF
J: TRBJ2-3; D: TRBD2; V: TRBV7-9; CDR3: ASSLYQGGPVADTQY
J: TRBJ2-4; D: -; V: TRBV7-9; CDR3: ASSFPRENIQY
J: TRBJ2-7; D: -; V: TRBV5-6; CDR3: ASERRQSQYEQY
J: TRBJ1-1; D: -; V: TRBV29-1; CDR3: SGNRVNTEAF
J: TRBJ2-1; D: -; V: TRBV5-1; CDR3: ASSLEGRNEQF
J: TRBJ2-3; D: -; V: TRBV9; CDR3: ASSVLGDTQY
J: TRBJ2-2; D: -; V: TRBV19; CDR3: AGGWGVGTGELF
J: TRBJ2-7; D: TRBD1; V: TRBV6-1; CDR3: ASIPWTGANVEQY
J: TRBJ2-2; D: -; V: TRBV10-3; CDR3: AISESGGSNTGELF
J: TRBJ2-1; D: -; V: TRBV11-2; CDR3: ASSLGEANEQF
J: TRBJ2-7; D: TRBD2; V: TRBV6-5; CDR3: ASSSAGAGYEQY
J: TRBJ1-4; D: TRBD1; V: TRBV10-3; CDR3: AISEWGTGGAEKLF
J: TRBJ1-1; D: -; V: TRBV2; CDR3: ASSDQGAMNTEAF
J: TRBJ2-3; D: TRBD2; V: TRBV10-3; CDR3: ATRTSGKGDTQY
J: TRBJ2-1; D: TRBD2; V: TRBV5-8; CDR3: ASSTGTSGIPYNEQF
J: TRBJ2-6; D: -; V: TRBV2; CDR3: ANLNSGANVLT
J: TRBJ1-5; D: -; V: TRBV7-2; CDR3: ASSLARPGGQPQH
J: TRBJ2-3; D: TRBD2; V: TRBV5-1; CDR3: ASTFGGASTDTQY
J: TRBJ2-3; D: -; V: TRBV5-1; CDR3: ASTPAVYTDTQY
J: TRBJ2-7; D: -; V: TRBV7-2; CDR3: ASSLSPSSYEQY
J: TRBJ1-2; D: -; V: TRBV10-3; CDR3: AINGRANYGYT
J: TRBJ2-1; D: -; V: TRBV7-2; CDR3: ASSLGVDNEQF
J: TRBJ2-7; D: -; V: TRBV6-5; CDR3: ASSYGGTYEQY
J: TRBJ1-2; D: -; V: TRBV6-5; CDR3: ATKDSNYGYT